The sequence of this TCR beta chain was determined in a study of glioma-infiltrating T cells. Overall study findings and caveats: Tissue and blood shared very few CDR3 sequences. Gliomas, especially low-grade, showed above-expected tissue-blood divergence; non-neoplastic patients showed below.

On this clonotype: Its specificity is not known.

TCR alpha and beta CDR3 regions were amplified from RNA using iRepertoire nested multiplex PCR. One-step reverse transcription and amplification started from approximately 100-400 ng of tissue mRNA or PBMC total RNA. TCRdb processed the multiplex PCR reads anew with MiXCR; each CDR3 protein has one entry. The sample gives about 130,000 distinct CDR3 sequences, roughly 23% of which show up once; roughly 15% is in the top ten. The material sequenced was glioma tissue, nonneoplastic brain tissue, or PBMCs (not recorded which). This receptor was taken from a human donor with low-grade glioma or glioblastoma, undergoing nonglioma brain surgery, or in good health (not recorded which).

CDR3 bases: TGTGCCAGTAGTATATTGGGAGGCCTCACGACGACCGGGGAGCTGTTTTTT. Its protein is CASSILGGLTTTGELFF. This sequence joins TRBV19 and TRBJ2-2; D perhaps matches TRBD2 (6 bases). There are 17 residues in the CDR3. CDR1 is LNHDA and CDR2 is SQIVND in the germline V gene (reference sequence). V was cut by 2 bases and J by 5 bases, with 18 bases left in between.